What follows are 9 T cell receptor beta chains derived from one specimen sequenced in a study of OX40 agonist ivuxolimab in advanced cancers. Clones were read by immunoSEQ multiplex PCR, and TCRdb kept only the in-frame ones, dropping some. The sample lists roughly 60,000 clones; 91% were seen once. Sequencing used CD4+ or CD8+ T cells sorted from blood, obtained in a trial of the OX40 agonist ivuxolimab. Receptor source: an adult with an advanced solid tumor such as melanoma, head and neck, liver or kidney cancer.

The J gene is TRBJ2-1, the V gene TRBV6-1; D is unresolved. Trimming removed 5 bases at V and 7 bases at J, with 12 bases between. Germline V lookup: CDR1 MNHNS, CDR2 SASEGT. There are 13 residues in the CDR3. The CDR3 bases are TGTGCCAGCAGTCAGTTTTTAGGGAATGAGCAGTTCTTC. Translation gives CASSQFLGNEQFF.

V gene TRBV9 combines with J gene TRBJ2-7; 8 bases align to TRBD2. Losses at the gene ends were 0 bases for V and 4 bases for J; bases not matched to a gene: 3. The CDR3 consists of 14 residues. Germline assignment: CDR1 SGDLS and CDR2 YYNGEE. The CDR3 nucleotides are TGTGCCAGCAGCGTAGGGAGCGGGAGTTACGAGCAGTACTTC. It translates to CASSVGSGSYEQYF. Filled out from reference TRBV9 and TRBJ2-7, the complete variable domain reads DSGVTQTPKHLITATGQRVTLRCSPRSGDLSVYWYQQSLDQGLQFLIQYYNGEERAKGNILERFSAQQFPDLHSELNLSSLELGDSALYFCASSVGSGSYEQYFGPGTRLTVT.

This chain connects TRBV30 to TRBJ1-1; D is uncertain. The V and J ends lost 0 bases and 1 base respectively, with 12 bases between them. The germline gives CDR1 GTSNPN, CDR2 SVGIG (reference sequence). The CDR3 loop spans 15 amino acids. The CDR3 sequence: CAWSVRVRRNTEAFF. The DNA of the CDR3 is TGTGCCTGGAGTGTACGGGTCAGGAGGAACACTGAAGCTTTCTTT.

This chain joins TRBV18 and TRBJ1-1, with 7 bases matching TRBD1. J gave up 5 bases and V 2 bases, and 14 bases lay outside the gene matches. In germline, CDR1 is KGHSH, CDR2 LQKENI. The CDR3 covers 17 residues. CDR3 protein: CASSPFGRGRGGTEAFF. CDR3 nucleotide sequence: TGTGCCAGCTCACCATTTGGAAGGGGCAGGGGGGGGACTGAAGCTTTCTTT.

The chain combines TRBV30 with TRBJ1-3; D gene uncertain. The CDR3 consists of 13 residues. Per the germline V gene, CDR1 is GTSNPN and CDR2 is SVGIG (reference sequence). The V and J ends lost 2 bases and 1 base respectively, with 6 bases between them. The CDR3 DNA follows: TGTGCCTGGAGTCAGGATTCTGGAAACACCATATATTTT. Translated, it gives CAWSQDSGNTIYF.

J is TRBJ2-3 and V is TRBV19, with D hard to call. Germline CDR1 is LNHDA and CDR2 is SQIVND (reference sequence). The CDR3 runs to 13 residues. The ends were cut back, 4 bases at V and 6 bases at J, with 11 bases in the middle. The CDR3 DNA reads TGTGCCAGTAGTAAGCTGCCCACCGATACGCAGTATTTT. This encodes CASSKLPTDTQYF. The full variable domain, in which reference TRBV19 and TRBJ2-3 provide the parts outside the CDR3, is DGGITQSPKYLFRKEGQNVTLSCEQNLNHDAMYWYRQDPGQGLRLIYYSQIVNDFQKGDIAEGYSVSREKKESFPLTVTSAQKNPTAFYLCASSKLPTDTQYFGPGTRLTVL.

The V and J genes are TRBV12-5 and TRBJ1-4; D perhaps matches TRBD1 (5 bases). CDR3 size: 14 residues. V was clipped by 6 bases and J by 6 bases, with 14 bases between them. Germline V CDR1 and CDR2: LGHNT, FRNRAP. In nucleotides, the CDR3 is TGTGCTAGTGGGGCCGGGTCAGGGTATGAAAAACTGTTTTTT. It translates to CASGAGSGYEKLFF.

J is TRBJ1-3 and V is TRBV9; D unresolved. The CDR3 runs 15 residues. Per germline, CDR1 SGDLS and CDR2 YYNGEE. Trimming pared 0 bases from V and 0 bases from J, leaving 7 bases between. Written as DNA, the CDR3 is TGTGCCAGCAGCGTAGATGCAAGCTCTGGAAACACCATATATTTT. The encoded protein is CASSVDASSGNTIYF.

The chain combines TRBV27 with TRBJ2-2; 9 nucleotides line up with TRBD2. The V gene's germline CDR1 is MNHEY and CDR2 SMNVEV (reference sequence). V was clipped by 2 bases and J by 4 bases; unmatched bases: 5. The CDR3 is 16 amino acids. The CDR3 coding sequence is TGTGCCAGCAGTTTACGGGTAGCGGGAGTCACCGGGGAGCTGTTTTTT. It yields the protein CASSLRVAGVTGELFF.